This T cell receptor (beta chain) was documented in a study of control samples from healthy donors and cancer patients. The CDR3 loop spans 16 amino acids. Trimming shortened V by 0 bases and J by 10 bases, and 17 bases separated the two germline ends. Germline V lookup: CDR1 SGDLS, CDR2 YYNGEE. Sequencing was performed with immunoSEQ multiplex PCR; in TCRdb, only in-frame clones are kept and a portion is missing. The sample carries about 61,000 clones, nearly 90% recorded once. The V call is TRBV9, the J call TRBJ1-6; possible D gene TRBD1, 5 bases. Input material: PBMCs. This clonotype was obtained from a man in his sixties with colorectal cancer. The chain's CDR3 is CASSVGESSGGSPLHF. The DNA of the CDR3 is TGTGCCAGCAGCGTAGGTGAATCGAGTGGGGGGTCACCCCTCCACTTT. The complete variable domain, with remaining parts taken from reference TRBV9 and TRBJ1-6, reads DSGVTQTPKHLITATGQRVTLRCSPRSGDLSVYWYQQSLDQGLQFLIQYYNGEERAKGNILERFSAQQFPDLHSELNLSSLELGDSALYFCASSVGESSGGSPLHFGNGTRLTVT.